The following is a T cell receptor beta chain sequence with its context. Which antigen it targets is not known. Per-base quality was not reported, and no clone a single base away is much larger than it. These data belong to a study of cytomegalovirus exposure and HLA in healthy donors (dated by TCRdb to the late 2010s). About the investigation overall: According to an earlier analysis of a few hundred of the donors, about 179 million T cells yielded 117 million unique TCR beta sequences and 276 Gb of sequence data. Typing coverage varied by locus: roughly 620-640 donors for A, B, C, DRB1 and DQB1; about 520 for DQA1; about 570 for DPA1; roughly 450 for DPB1. About five DR-DQ haplotypes were treated as single units for association and clustering because of strong linkage in the cohort. The study was designed to test whether signatures of past pathogen exposure could be identified by cataloging public T cell receptors. To predict cytomegalovirus infection status, the study brought together high-throughput TCR immunosequencing, statistical association of individual TCRs with disease status, and machine learning. A later genetic analysis used genome-wide SNP genotypes for about 55% of the 666 donors, treating that subset as a discovery cohort. Of the 300 to 500 genotyped donors, roughly 76% were placed in the genetic ancestry cluster associated with self-reported Caucasian donors. Alongside the repertoire data, information on donor age, sex, ethnicity and CMV serostatus was compiled. An early release covering 500 to 750 HLA-typed donors comprised around 300 gigabases of sequencing data and some 79 million unique TCR sequences. Among about 410 genotyped donors of the cohort, an average of approximately 240,000 unique TCR beta nucleotide sequences was sequenced per donor, of which about 19% were non-productive. The study profiled the T cell repertoires of 666 subjects by immunosequencing and related them to cytomegalovirus serostatus. All discovery cohort repertoires had been generated on a single sequencing platform. A later analysis re-examined previously published TCR beta repertoires from more than 550 donors and added high-resolution HLA genotyping to investigate patterns of TCR occurrence. To decide whether each TCR beta V gene segment behaved as functional or pseudogenic, an earlier analysis of some 600 of the donors relied on high-throughput TCR beta sequencing. In the later analysis, no new phenotypic data were used to find candidate immune exposures; instead, reliance was placed on TCR beta sequences and their occurrence across donors. Both class I and class II loci were covered by HLA typing, at four-digit resolution. In addition to the first cohort of hundreds of subjects, a separate validation cohort of 120 different subjects was used.

The investigation overall reported the following: For the cohort, immune exposure information was limited to CMV serostatus. In an earlier analysis of around 600 of the donors, most TCR beta V segments were observed in productive rearrangements about 90% or about 30% of the time, broadly matching IMGT annotations. Several of the top co-occurrence clusters appeared to be linked to parvovirus B19, influenza, CMV and Epstein-Barr virus, according to a later analysis. In a later analysis, HLA-associated TCR beta chains showed more clonal expansion and lower generation probabilities than non-associated chains that were equally common. A later analysis found that TCR association rates varied across HLA loci, with DRB1 alleles showing the most associated TCRs and HLA-C alleles the fewest. Linkage disequilibrium might explain the correlated functional status among segregating V segments, but an unknown experimental factor could not be ruled out. In a later analysis, more than 15,000 TCR beta sequences were associated with specific HLA alleles at a false discovery rate of 0.05. Some IMGT-functional V segments, including TRBV6-2 and TRBV6-3, could not be distinguished by the 87-base-pair reads and were therefore excluded. A few of the identified cytomegalovirus-associated TCR beta chains were confirmed in vitro to be specific for cytomegalovirus antigens. Only TCR beta chains were sequenced in this cohort, and the absence of alpha or paired-chain data limited detectable features. A later analysis found that most CMV-associated TCR beta chains appeared HLA-restricted, with HLA associations seemingly driven largely by CMV exposure. Presence/absence analyses assumed roughly uniform sequencing depth across donors, an assumption that may not hold. While some public TCRs were present in many individuals, most TCR sequences turned up only very rarely across donors. A further reported finding was that TCR beta sequences accurately predicted the HLA-A and HLA-B alleles for most subjects in the first cohort. Compared with the 666-donor mean, donors in an Asian-associated ancestry cluster had fewer N-insertions in productive TCRs, according to a later genetic analysis. The study listed 150 to 200 TCR beta chains as associated with cytomegalovirus. The authors suggested that the approach could potentially be extended to other disease states and immunological phenotypes. In a later genetic analysis, a missense DCLRE1C variant was associated with V-gene and J-gene trimming of TCR beta chains, and the association was replicated in an independent cohort. A cluster of highly shared sequence variants was judged likely to be a technical artifact of the sequencing pipeline. Assigning TCR associations to individual alleles was difficult when HLA alleles, especially DR and DQ, strongly co-occurred. Because counts were too low, roughly 18 rarely observed V segments, including chromosome 9 orphons, were left out of the earlier analysis of 500 to 650 of the donors. The classifier was reported to diagnose cytomegalovirus status with high specificity and sensitivity in both the original cohort and the validation cohort. HLA typing was unavailable for some donors at each locus, so association tests used only the typed subset.

CDR1 SGHNT and CDR2 YYREEE were looked up in the germline V gene (reference sequence). From cysteine to phenylalanine, the CDR3 is 15 amino acids long. The CDR3 DNA has 45 bases and is translated from base 1. Here V drops 5 bases and J drops 2 bases, and the junction holds 5 bases not matched to any gene. The cohort consisted of more than 650 healthy bone marrow donors. Cohort members were all nominally healthy when sampled, although unrecorded immune exposures were likely present. The donor tested CMV seropositive and was one of the 289 seropositive cohort members. Each donor provided a peripheral blood sample, and peripheral blood mononuclear cells were used for TCR beta sequencing. Genomic DNA extraction from the blood cell samples was performed with the Qiagen DNeasy Blood Extraction Kit. Library preparation employed the immunoSEQ multiplex PCR assay. For the multiplex PCR, a mixture combining 60 forward primers for TCR Vbeta segments and 13 reverse primers for TCR Jbeta segments was used. The CDR3 region of rearranged TCR beta genes was amplified from genomic DNA by a multiplex PCR assay. The Illumina HiSeq System was used to sequence the amplified TCR beta libraries as 87-base-pair reads. On the study's bioinformatics: In a later analysis, around 80 million unique TCR beta chains were counted across the 666 repertoires, and approximately 9.9 million of these chains were shared by at least two donors. To remove PCR and sequencing errors, raw reads were error-corrected and collapsed into unique sequences using a nearest-neighbor algorithm that merged closely related sequences. To assign V, D and J gene segments, CDR3 sequences were aligned to IMGT reference sequences. For a sequence to be retained, at least a six-nucleotide match to both a V gene segment and a J gene segment was required. A rearrangement counted as productive if the CDR3 had no stop codons and remained in frame with V and J, and every other rearrangement counted as non-productive. Following IMGT convention, CDR3 was defined as the stretch from the second conserved V-encoded cysteine up to the conserved J-encoded phenylalanine. The earlier analysis of some 600 of the donors excluded sequences that lacked an unambiguous match to a single V gene segment. An earlier analysis of approximately 590 of the donors classified V segments as functional when productive rearrangements were above 56.7% and as segregating when the standard deviation between donors was above 5%. A statistical classification framework was built for diagnosing cytomegalovirus status from the catalog of TCR beta chain sequences. V and J gene assignment, in a later analysis, came from comparing TCR nucleotide sequences with IMGT/GENE-DB human TR gene sequences. A later analysis assigned CDR3 sequences and most-parsimonious VDJ recombination scenarios with the TCRdist pipeline. In a later analysis, each TCR beta chain was defined by its CDR3 amino acid sequence together with its V-gene family, and reads lacking a unique V-gene family were excluded. A later analysis removed roughly 590 highly shared, low-generation-probability nucleotide sequences to deal with suspected cross-contamination and a sequencing artifact. A later analysis calculated a clonal expansion index for each public chain from normalized within-repertoire ranks of inferred template counts. Generation probabilities in a later analysis came from a VDJ recombination model fitted to out-of-frame rearrangements, and those results were checked against IGoR. In a later analysis, hypergeometric tests were used to score TCR-TCR, TCR-HLA and TCR-CMV co-occurrence, with a repertoire-size bias correction applied to TCR pairs. In a later analysis, false discovery rates were estimated by permuting HLA or CMV assignments 20 times. In a later analysis, co-occurring TCRs were grouped with DBSCAN, and TCRdist sequence similarity was added when clustering was performed within HLA-allele-positive subsets. Repertoires with fewer than 30,000 or more than 120,000 public chains, plus five repertoires with anomalous nucleotide sharing, were excluded from co-occurrence clustering. Drawn from immuneACCESS, this table holds only the in-frame rearrangements with V and J called that TCRdb kept. Clones are partly lost; checked studies trace under half to an unresolved V gene and leave the rest unexplained. The D gene and trimming were derived from the DNA, and the V and J assignments and clone size from that table. This sample holds about 87,000 clones; around 68% were observed only once. Together, the top ten hold around 20% of the sample.

Sequenced sample: PBMCs. The receptor comes from a young man in good health and CMV-seropositive. The chain joins TRBV5-4 to TRBJ2-1; TRBD1 fits 9 bases in the junction. The CDR3: CASRPGTGTYNEQFF. The DNA sequence is given as TGTGCCAGCAGACCCGGGACAGGGACCTACAATGAGCAGTTCTTC.